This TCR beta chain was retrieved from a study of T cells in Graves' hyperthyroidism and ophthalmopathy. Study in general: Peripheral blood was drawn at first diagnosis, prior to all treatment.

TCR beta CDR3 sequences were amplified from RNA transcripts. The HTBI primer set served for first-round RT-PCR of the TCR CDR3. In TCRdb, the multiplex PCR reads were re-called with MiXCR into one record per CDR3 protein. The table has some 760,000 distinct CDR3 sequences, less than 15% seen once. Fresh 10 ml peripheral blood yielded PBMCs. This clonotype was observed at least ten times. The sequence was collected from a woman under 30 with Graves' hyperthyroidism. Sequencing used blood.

CDR3 nucleotide sequence: TGTGCCAGCAGTTTCTCACCACCTGAAGCTTTCTTT. This codes for CASSFSPPEAFF. The genes are TRBV12-3 or TRBV12-4 and TRBJ1-1; D unclear. V shed 3 bases and J shed 6 bases, with 8 bases lying between them. This CDR3 is built from 12 residues.